This note documents a single T cell receptor beta chain sequence. The data were taken from a study of blood T cell repertoires in COVID-19. The overall study: Donors in the United States, Italy and Spain gave samples during acute or convalescent COVID-19.

In germline, CDR1 is MDHEN, CDR2 SYDVKM. V dropped 3 bases and J dropped 2; count of bases not matched to a gene: 4. This CDR3 comprises 15 residues. In the study's own analysis: Amplification of reference gene primers provided the estimated nucleated cell counts. Profiled with immunoSEQ multiplex PCR; TCRdb holds only in-frame clones, not every one. V and J calls and clone size are as listed in that table; D and trimming were resolved from the DNA. This repertoire shows over 200,000 clones, 65% to 85% found once; its top ten account for 1.3%. The receptor comes from a woman younger than 45 with COVID-19, enrolled during active disease. This sequence joins TRBV28 and TRBJ2-3; 8 nucleotides match TRBD1. The sample taken for sequencing was peripheral blood. Here the CDR3 DNA reads TGTGCCAGCAGTTTTCAGGGGGCCGCCACAGATACGCAGTATTTT. As protein: CASSFQGAATDTQYF. Drawing the rest from reference TRBV28 and TRBJ2-3, the complete variable domain is DVKVTQSSRYLVKRTGEKVFLECVQDMDHENMFWYRQDPGLGLRLIYFSYDVKMKEKGDIPEGYSVSREKKERFSLILESASTNQTSMYLCASSFQGAATDTQYFGPGTRLTVL.